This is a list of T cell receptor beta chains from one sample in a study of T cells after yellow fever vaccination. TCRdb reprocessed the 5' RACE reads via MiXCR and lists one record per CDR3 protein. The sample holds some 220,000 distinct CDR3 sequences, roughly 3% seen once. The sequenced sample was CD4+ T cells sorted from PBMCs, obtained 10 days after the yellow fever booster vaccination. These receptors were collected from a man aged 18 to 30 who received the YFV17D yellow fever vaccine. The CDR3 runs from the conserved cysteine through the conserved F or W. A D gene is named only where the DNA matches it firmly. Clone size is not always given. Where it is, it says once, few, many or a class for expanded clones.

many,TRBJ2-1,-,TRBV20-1,CSARRRELYNEQFF,TGCAGTGCAAGGCGTAGAGAACTCTACAATGAGCAGTTCTTC
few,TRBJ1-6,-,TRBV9,CASSSTGTNSALHF,TGTGCCAGCAGCTCCACCGGGACTAATTCAGCCCTCCACTTT
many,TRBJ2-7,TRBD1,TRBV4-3,CASSQEMQAGGFYEQYF,TGCGCCAGCAGCCAAGAGATGCAGGCAGGGGGTTTCTACGAGCAGTACTTC
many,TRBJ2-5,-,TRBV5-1,CASSSGGRGQETQYF,TGCGCCAGCAGCTCCGGGGGCAGGGGCCAAGAGACCCAGTACTTC
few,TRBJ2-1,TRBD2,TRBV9,CASSVGAGAYNEQFF,TGTGCCAGCAGCGTAGGAGCGGGGGCCTACAATGAGCAGTTCTTC
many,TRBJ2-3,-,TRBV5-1,CASNPGLLGDTQYF,TGCGCCAGCAATCCTGGATTGCTAGGAGATACGCAGTATTTT
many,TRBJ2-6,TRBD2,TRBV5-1,CASSPREGNSGANVLTF,TGCGCCAGCAGCCCACGGGAGGGAAACTCTGGGGCCAACGTCCTGACTTTC
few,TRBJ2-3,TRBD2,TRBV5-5,CASSWTSARTDTQYF,TGTGCCAGCAGCTGGACTAGCGCCCGCACAGATACGCAGTATTTT
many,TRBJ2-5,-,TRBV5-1,CASSCSSGSQETQYF,TGCGCCAGCAGCTGCTCGTCCGGGTCCCAAGAGACCCAGTACTTC
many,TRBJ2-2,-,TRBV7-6,CASSLGQGRNTGELFF,TGTGCCAGCAGCTTAGGGCAGGGTAGGAACACCGGGGAGCTGTTTTTT
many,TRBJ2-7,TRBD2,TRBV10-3,CAISEYGGTYEQYF,TGTGCCATCAGTGAGTACGGGGGGACCTACGAGCAGTACTTC
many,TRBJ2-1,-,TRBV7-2,CASSFRRGYNEQFF,TGTGCCAGCAGCTTTAGGCGGGGCTACAATGAGCAGTTCTTC
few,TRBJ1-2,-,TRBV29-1,CSVVEAYRGSGYTF,TGCAGCGTTGTTGAGGCGTATCGAGGGAGCGGCTACACCTTC
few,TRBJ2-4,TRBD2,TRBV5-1,CASSLGASGGENIQYF,TGCGCCAGCAGCTTGGGTGCTAGCGGGGGCGAAAACATTCAGTACTTC
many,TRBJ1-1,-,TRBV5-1,CASSLDSGSTEAFF,TGCGCCAGCAGCTTGGATTCGGGGTCGACTGAAGCTTTCTTT
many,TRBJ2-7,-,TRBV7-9,CASSSGPTSYEQYF,TGTGCCAGCAGCTCGGGCCCCACCTCCTACGAGCAGTACTTC
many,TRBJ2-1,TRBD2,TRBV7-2,CASSPGGTSGGNYNEQFF,TGTGCCAGCAGCCCAGGGGGGACTAGCGGGGGGAACTACAATGAGCAGTTCTTC
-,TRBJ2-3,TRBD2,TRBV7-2,CASNRGGADTQYF,TGTGCCAGCAATCGGGGGGGGGCAGATACGCAGTATTTT
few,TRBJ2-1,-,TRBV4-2,CASNHFRCQVQFF,TGTGCCAGCAACCACTTCCGCTGTCAAGTCCAGTTCTTC
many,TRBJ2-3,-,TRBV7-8,CASSQRVPSRDTQYF,TGTGCCAGCAGCCAAAGGGTCCCTTCCCGGGATACGCAGTATTTT
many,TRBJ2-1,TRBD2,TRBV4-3,CASSRGGASYNEQFF,TGCGCCAGCAGCCGCGGGGGGGCCTCCTACAATGAGCAGTTCTTC
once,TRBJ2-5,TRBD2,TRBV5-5,CASSPGTRGQETQYF,TGTGCCAGCAGCCCCGGGACTAGGGGGCAAGAGACCCAGTACTTC
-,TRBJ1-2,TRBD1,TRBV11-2,CASSWGQGANYGYTF,TGTGCCAGCAGCTGGGGACAGGGGGCTAACTATGGCTACACCTTC
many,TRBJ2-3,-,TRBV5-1,CASSLDHADTQYF,TGCGCCAGCAGCTTGGATCATGCAGATACGCAGTATTTT
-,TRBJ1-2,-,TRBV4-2,CASSQLGGFRNYGYTF,TGTGCCAGCAGCCAATTGGGGGGTTTTCGAAACTATGGCTACACCTTC
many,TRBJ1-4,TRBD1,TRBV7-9,CASIPHRGSKITNEKLFF,TGTGCCAGCATCCCCCACAGGGGGTCAAAAATAACTAATGAAAAACTGTTTTTT
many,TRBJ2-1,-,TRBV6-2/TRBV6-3,CASRGAPHTEQFF,TGTGCCAGCAGAGGGGCCCCTCATACTGAGCAGTTCTTC
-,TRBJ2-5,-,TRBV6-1,CAARTAAIRETQYF,TGTGCCGCTCGGACAGCAGCGATCCGGGAGACCCAGTACTTC
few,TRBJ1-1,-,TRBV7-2,CAIKGRANTEAFF,TGTGCCATCAAAGGCAGGGCTAACACTGAAGCTTTCTTT
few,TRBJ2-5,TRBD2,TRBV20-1,CSAEMTSGARETQYF,TGCAGTGCAGAAATGACTAGCGGGGCGCGGGAGACCCAGTACTTC
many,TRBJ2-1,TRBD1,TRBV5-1,CASSGSQGNNEQFF,TGCGCCAGCAGCGGCTCACAGGGGAACAATGAGCAGTTCTTC
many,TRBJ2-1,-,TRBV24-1,CATSDHPARGDEQFF,TGTGCCACCAGTGATCACCCCGCCAGGGGCGATGAGCAGTTCTTC
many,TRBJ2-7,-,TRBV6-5,CASSSYAGTARLSDF,TGTGCCAGCAGCTCCTACGCGGGGACAGCGCGCCTTTCGGACTTC
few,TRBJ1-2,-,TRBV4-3,CASSQDSDYGYTF,TGCGCCAGCAGCCAAGATTCGGACTATGGCTACACCTTC
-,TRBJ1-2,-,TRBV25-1,CASSDPGRFYGYTF,TGTGCCAGCAGTGATCCTGGACGTTTCTATGGCTACACCTTC
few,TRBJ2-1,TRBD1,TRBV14,CASSQRGTGGFNEQFF,TGTGCCAGCAGCCAACGTGGGACAGGGGGCTTCAATGAGCAGTTCTTC
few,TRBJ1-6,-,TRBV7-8,CASSLALGGVHNSPLHF,TGTGCCAGCAGCCTAGCTCTGGGCGGCGTTCATAATTCACCCCTCCACTTT
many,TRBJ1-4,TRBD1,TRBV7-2,CASSPRTGYEKLFF,TGTGCCAGCAGCCCTCGGACAGGTTACGAAAAACTGTTTTTT
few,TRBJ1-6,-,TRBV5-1,CASSLALTGNSPLHF,TGCGCCAGCAGCTTGGCCTTGACGGGCAATTCACCCCTCCACTTT
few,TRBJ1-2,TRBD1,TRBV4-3,CASSQEDRGIGGYTF,TGCGCCAGCAGCCAAGAGGACAGGGGGATTGGGGGCTACACCTTC
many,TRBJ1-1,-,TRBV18,CASSGGTEAFF,TGTGCCAGCTCGGGGGGCACTGAAGCTTTCTTT
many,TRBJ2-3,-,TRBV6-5,CASRVTRGAGDTQYF,TGTGCCAGCAGAGTTACTCGGGGGGCCGGAGATACGCAGTATTTT
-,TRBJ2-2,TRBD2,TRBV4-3,CASSQEGSGGDGELFF,TGCGCCAGCAGCCAAGAAGGAAGCGGGGGGGACGGGGAGCTGTTTTTT
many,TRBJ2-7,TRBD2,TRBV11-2,CASSLRAGSPYEQYF,TGTGCCAGCAGCTTAAGAGCGGGGAGTCCCTACGAGCAGTACTTC
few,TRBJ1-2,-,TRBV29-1,CSVLQGVSPKDYGYTF,TGCAGCGTTCTTCAGGGAGTGTCTCCGAAGGACTATGGCTACACCTTC
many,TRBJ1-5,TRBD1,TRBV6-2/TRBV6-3,CASRSGGQPQHF,TGTGCCAGCAGATCAGGGGGACAGCCCCAGCATTTT
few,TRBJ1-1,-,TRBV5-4,CASSVGMNTEAFF,TGTGCCAGCAGCGTAGGGATGAACACTGAAGCTTTCTTT
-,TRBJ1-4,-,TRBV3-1,CASSLSGAPEKLFF,TGTGCCAGCAGCCTGTCAGGTGCGCCTGAAAAACTGTTTTTT
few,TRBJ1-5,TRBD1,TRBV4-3,CASSQEQGNQPQHF,TGCGCCAGCAGCCAAGAACAGGGGAATCAGCCCCAGCATTTT
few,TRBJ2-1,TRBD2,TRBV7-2,CASSLRGGGYNEQFF,TGTGCCAGCAGCTTAAGAGGCGGGGGGTACAATGAGCAGTTCTTC
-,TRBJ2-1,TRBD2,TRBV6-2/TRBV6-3,CASSLLAGAGNEQFF,TGTGCCAGCAGTCTTCTAGCGGGGGCGGGCAATGAGCAGTTCTTC
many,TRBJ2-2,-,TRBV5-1,CASSARQDLTGELFF,TGCGCCAGCTCCGCAAGACAGGATCTCACCGGGGAGCTGTTTTTT
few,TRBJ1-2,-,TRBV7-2,CASSLEARGGYTF,TGTGCCAGCAGCTTAGAAGCGAGAGGCGGCTACACCTTC